A single count supports the clone carrying this TCR beta chain. Its antigen is unidentified. This CDR3 spans 16 amino acids. Germline CDR1 SGHTA, CDR2 FQGNSA. J was trimmed by 1 base and V by 7 bases; bases with no gene match: 9. This specimen belongs to a study of cytomegalovirus exposure and HLA in healthy donors. About the research overall: Findings of an earlier analysis included roughly 110 million unique TCR beta sequences from some 200 million T cells. General study findings and limits: Donors were assumed by presence/absence analyses to have roughly uniform sequencing depth. Overall, about 160 TCR beta chains were annotated as cytomegalovirus-associated.

PCR primers comprised 60 Vbeta and 13 Jbeta primers. Some clones are missing from TCRdb's copy, which holds only in-frame ones; the method was immunoSEQ multiplex PCR. The sample records roughly 44,000 clones, about 85% being singletons. This receptor was taken from a man over 45 in good health and CMV-seronegative. The sample was PBMCs. The chain has TRBV7-2 and TRBJ2-5; 10 bases agree with TRBD2. This chain's CDR3 is CASNPYGLAVQETQYF. The CDR3 coding sequence is TGTGCCAGCAACCCTTACGGACTAGCGGTCCAAGAGACCCAGTACTTC.